This T cell receptor beta chain was identified in a study of blood T cell repertoires in COVID-19. Study as a whole: Sample material is recorded as cDNA or gDNA derived from T cells, B-cell-depleted T cells, or PBMCs.

Trimming took 3 bases from V and 0 from J, leaving 8 bases between them. Germline CDR1 reads SGHVS; CDR2 reads FNYEAQ. CDR3 length: 15 residues. Original analysis: For nucleated cells, counts were estimated from reference gene primer amplification. Using immunoSEQ multiplex PCR, the repertoire was profiled, and TCRdb retains in-frame clones only, with some absent. V and J calls plus clone size are reproduced from that table; the DNA served to infer D and trimming. The sample yields about 400,000 clones, roughly 88% seen once. Material for sequencing was peripheral blood. This TCR derives from a young woman with active or convalescent COVID-19. The chain uses TRBV7-6 and TRBJ2-2, with a weak D call TRBD1 (6 bases). The CDR3 protein is CASSLGDTNTGELFF. The CDR3 DNA is TGTGCCAGCAGCTTGGGGGACACGAACACCGGGGAGCTGTTTTTT. Using reference TRBV7-6 and TRBJ2-2 for the parts outside the CDR3, the full variable domain is GAGVSQSPRYKVTKRGQDVALRCDPISGHVSLYWYRQALGQGPEFLTYFNYEAQQDKSGLPNDRFSAERPEGSISTLTIQRTEQRDSAMYRCASSLGDTNTGELFFGEGSRLTVL.